This entry describes one TCR beta chain. Germline CDR1 reads SGHRS; CDR2 reads YFSETQ. There are 13 residues in the CDR3. The trim removed 3 bases at V and 4 bases at J, leaving 3 bases unmatched. A multiplex PCR was run with 60 Vbeta primers and 13 Jbeta primers. Data came from immunoSEQ multiplex PCR; TCRdb stores just in-frame clones and leaves some out. Among more than 95,000 clones listed, approximately 80% were seen once. This sample was included in a study of cytomegalovirus exposure and HLA in healthy donors. Study overall: Among the roughly 400 donors who were genotyped, about 80% fell in the genetic ancestry cluster that is associated with self-reported Caucasian donors.

Healthy bone marrow donors supplied every sample. The chain employs TRBV5-1 and TRBJ2-7; 8 bases are shared with TRBD2. The sequenced sample was PBMCs. The source of this sequence is a woman between 18 and 30 years old in good health and CMV-seropositive. CDR3 coding DNA: TGCGCCAGCAGCTCGAGCGGGAGTTACGAGCAGTACTTC. Its protein product is CASSSSGSYEQYF.